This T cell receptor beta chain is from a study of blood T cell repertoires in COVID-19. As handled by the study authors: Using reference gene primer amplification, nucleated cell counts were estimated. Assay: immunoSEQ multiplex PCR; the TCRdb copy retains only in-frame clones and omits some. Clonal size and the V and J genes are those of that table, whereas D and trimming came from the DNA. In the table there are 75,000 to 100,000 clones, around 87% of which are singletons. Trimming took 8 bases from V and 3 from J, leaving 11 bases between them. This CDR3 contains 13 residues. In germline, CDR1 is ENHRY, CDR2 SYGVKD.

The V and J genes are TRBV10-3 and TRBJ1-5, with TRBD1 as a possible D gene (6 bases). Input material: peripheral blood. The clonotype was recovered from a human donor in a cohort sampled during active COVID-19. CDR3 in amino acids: CAIGQGSNQPQHF. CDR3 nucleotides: TGTGCCATCGGGCAGGGGTCCAATCAGCCCCAGCATTTT.